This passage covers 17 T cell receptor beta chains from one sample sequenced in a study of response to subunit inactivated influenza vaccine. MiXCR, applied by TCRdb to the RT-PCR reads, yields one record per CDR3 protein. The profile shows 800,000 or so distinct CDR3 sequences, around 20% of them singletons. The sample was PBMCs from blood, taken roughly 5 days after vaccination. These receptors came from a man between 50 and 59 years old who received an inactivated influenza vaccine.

In DNA, the CDR3 is TGCAGTGCTAGAGATGGGGTCTACCTCGTGGGGCCCCAGCATTTT. The encoded protein is CSARDGVYLVGPQHF. The chain combines TRBV20-1 with TRBJ1-5; D is uncertain. CDR3 length: 15 residues. Deletions cut 0 bases from V and 9 bases from J, with 18 bases between. CDR1 is DFQATT, CDR2 SNEGSKA, per germline (reference sequence).

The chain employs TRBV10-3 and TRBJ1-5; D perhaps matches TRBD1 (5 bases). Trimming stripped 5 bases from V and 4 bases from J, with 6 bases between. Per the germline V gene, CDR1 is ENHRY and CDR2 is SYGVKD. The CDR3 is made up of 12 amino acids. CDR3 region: CAISQGNQPQHF. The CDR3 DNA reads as TGTGCCATCAGTCAGGGAAATCAGCCCCAGCATTTT.

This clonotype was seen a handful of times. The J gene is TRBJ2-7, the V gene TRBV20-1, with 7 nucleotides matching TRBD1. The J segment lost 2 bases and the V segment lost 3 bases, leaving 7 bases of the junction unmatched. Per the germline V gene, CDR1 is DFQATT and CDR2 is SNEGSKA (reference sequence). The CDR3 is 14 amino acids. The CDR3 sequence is CSASPRDRAYEQYF. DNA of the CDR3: TGCAGTGCTAGCCCCCGGGACAGAGCCTACGAGCAGTACTTC.

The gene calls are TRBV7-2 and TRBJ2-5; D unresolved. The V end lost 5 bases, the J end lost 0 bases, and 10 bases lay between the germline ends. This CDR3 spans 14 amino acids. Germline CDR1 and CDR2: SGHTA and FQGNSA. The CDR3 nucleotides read TGTGCCAGCAGCCCTTACTCCCACCAAGAGACCCAGTACTTC. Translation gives CASSPYSHQETQYF.

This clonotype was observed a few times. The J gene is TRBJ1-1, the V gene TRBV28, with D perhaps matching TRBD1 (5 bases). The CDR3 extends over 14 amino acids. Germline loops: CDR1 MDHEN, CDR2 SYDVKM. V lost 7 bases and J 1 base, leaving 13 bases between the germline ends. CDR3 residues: CASTIRARNTEAFF. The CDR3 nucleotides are TGTGCCAGCACCATCAGGGCGAGGAACACTGAAGCTTTCTTT. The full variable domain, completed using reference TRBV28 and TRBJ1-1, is DVKVTQSSRYLVKRTGEKVFLECVQDMDHENMFWYRQDPGLGLRLIYFSYDVKMKEKGDIPEGYSVSREKKERFSLILESASTNQTSMYLCASTIRARNTEAFFGQGTRLTVV.

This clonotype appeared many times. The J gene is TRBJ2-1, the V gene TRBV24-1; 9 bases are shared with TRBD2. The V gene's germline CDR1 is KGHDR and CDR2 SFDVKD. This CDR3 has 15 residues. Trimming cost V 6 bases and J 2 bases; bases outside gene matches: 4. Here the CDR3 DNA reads TGTGCCACCAGTTTAGCGGGAGACGCCTACAATGAGCAGTTCTTC. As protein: CATSLAGDAYNEQFF.

The CDR3: CASSLGLAEHYEQYF. The DNA of the CDR3 is TGTGCCAGCAGCTTAGGACTAGCGGAGCACTACGAGCAGTACTTC. The J gene is TRBJ2-7, the V gene TRBV7-2; 9 nucleotides agree with TRBD2. CDR3 length: 15 amino acids. J lost 3 bases, V lost 1 base, and 4 bases had no gene match. CDR1 is SGHTA, CDR2 FQGNSA, per germline.

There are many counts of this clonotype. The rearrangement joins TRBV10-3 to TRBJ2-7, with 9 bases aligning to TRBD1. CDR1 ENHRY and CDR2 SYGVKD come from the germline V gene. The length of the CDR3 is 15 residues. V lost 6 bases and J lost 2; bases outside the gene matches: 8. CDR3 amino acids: CAIRGGTGMPYEQYF. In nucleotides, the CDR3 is TGTGCCATCAGGGGGGGGACAGGGATGCCCTACGAGCAGTACTTC.

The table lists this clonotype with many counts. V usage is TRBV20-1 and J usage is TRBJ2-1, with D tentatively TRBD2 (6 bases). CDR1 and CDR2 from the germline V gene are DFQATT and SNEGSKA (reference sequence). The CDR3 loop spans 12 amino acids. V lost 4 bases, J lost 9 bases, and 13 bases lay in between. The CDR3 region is CSATLARSEQFF. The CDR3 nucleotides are TGCAGTGCTACGCTAGCGAGGAGTGAGCAGTTCTTC.

The chain's CDR3 is CASSGGEIYNSPLHF. Here the CDR3 DNA reads TGTGCCAGCTCAGGGGGAGAGATCTATAATTCACCCCTCCACTTT. The V call is TRBV18, the J call TRBJ1-6; tentatively, D is TRBD1 (5 bases). V shed 5 bases and J shed 3 bases, with 11 bases lying between them. Per the germline V gene, CDR1 is KGHSH and CDR2 is LQKENI. CDR3 size: 15 residues.

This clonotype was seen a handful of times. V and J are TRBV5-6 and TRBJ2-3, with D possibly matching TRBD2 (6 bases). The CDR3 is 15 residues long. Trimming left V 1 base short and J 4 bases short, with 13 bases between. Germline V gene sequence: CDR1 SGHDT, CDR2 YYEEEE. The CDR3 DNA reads TGTGCCAGCAGCTTGTTCGGGAGTAACGCAGATACGCAGTATTTT. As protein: CASSLFGSNADTQYF.

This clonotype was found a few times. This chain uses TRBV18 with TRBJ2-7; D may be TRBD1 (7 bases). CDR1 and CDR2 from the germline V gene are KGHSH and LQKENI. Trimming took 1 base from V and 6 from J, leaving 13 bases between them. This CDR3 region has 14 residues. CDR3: CASSPRTGGGEQYF. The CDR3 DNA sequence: TGTGCCAGCTCACCACGGACAGGAGGGGGCGAGCAGTACTTC.

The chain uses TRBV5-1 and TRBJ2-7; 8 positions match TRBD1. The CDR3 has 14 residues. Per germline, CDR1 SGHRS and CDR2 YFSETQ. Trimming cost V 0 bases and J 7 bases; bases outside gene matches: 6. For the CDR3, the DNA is TGCGCCAGCAGCTTGGCTAGCAGGGGGCGAGAGCAGTACTTC. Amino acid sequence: CASSLASRGREQYF.

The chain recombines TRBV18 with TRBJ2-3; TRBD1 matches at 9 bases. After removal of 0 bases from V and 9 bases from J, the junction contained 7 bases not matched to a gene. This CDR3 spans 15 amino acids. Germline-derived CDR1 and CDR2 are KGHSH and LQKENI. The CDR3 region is CASSPPGTGKKTQYF. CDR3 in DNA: TGTGCCAGCTCACCACCTGGGACAGGGAAGAAGACGCAGTATTTT.

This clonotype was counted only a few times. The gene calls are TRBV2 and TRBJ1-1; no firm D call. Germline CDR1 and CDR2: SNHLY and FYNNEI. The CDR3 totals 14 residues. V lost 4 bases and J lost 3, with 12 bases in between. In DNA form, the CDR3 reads TGTGCCAGCAGTGGCCTTACGCGGGACACTGAAGCTTTCTTT. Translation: CASSGLTRDTEAFF.

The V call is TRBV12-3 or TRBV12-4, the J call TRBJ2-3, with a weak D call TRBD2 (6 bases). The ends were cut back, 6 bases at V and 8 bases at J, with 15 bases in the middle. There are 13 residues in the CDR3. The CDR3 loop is CASRDSAGLTQYF. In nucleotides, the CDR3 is TGTGCCAGCAGAGACTCTGCGGGGCTTACGCAGTATTTT.

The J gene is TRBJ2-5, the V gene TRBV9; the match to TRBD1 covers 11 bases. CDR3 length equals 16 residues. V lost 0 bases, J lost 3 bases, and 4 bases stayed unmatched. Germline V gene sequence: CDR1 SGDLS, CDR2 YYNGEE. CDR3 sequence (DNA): TGTGCCAGCAGCGTAGCACCGGGACAGGGGGAAGAGACCCAGTACTTC. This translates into CASSVAPGQGEETQYF. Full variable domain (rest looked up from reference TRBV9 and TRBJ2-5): DSGVTQTPKHLITATGQRVTLRCSPRSGDLSVYWYQQSLDQGLQFLIQYYNGEERAKGNILERFSAQQFPDLHSELNLSSLELGDSALYFCASSVAPGQGEETQYFGPGTRLLVL.